Listed below are T cell receptor beta chains from one sample, sequenced in a study of T cells in Graves' hyperthyroidism and ophthalmopathy. TCRdb re-called the multiplex PCR reads with MiXCR, one entry per CDR3 protein. The sample has 730,000 or so distinct CDR3 sequences, around 19% seen once; the top ten hold 16%. The specimen sequenced was blood. The receptors shown here come from a woman aged 50 to 65 with Graves' hyperthyroidism that later progressed to Graves' ophthalmopathy. Both conserved end residues are part of each CDR3. D genes are given only for firm matches. A clone size is listed for some rows: how often the clone was seen (once, few, many), or a class if it is expanded.

cdr3_nt | cdr3_aa | d_call | j_call | v_call | clone_size
TGTGCCACGGGGACAGTAAATTCACCCCTCCACTTT | CATGTVNSPLHF | TRBD1 | TRBJ1-6 | TRBV2 | many
TGTGCCAGCAGCCAAGAAGGGCTAGCGGGCCCGAACACCGGGGAGCTGTTTTTT | CASSQEGLAGPNTGELFF | TRBD2 | TRBJ2-2 | TRBV3-1 | .
TGTGCCAGCAGTTACTCGATAGCACAAGAGACCCAGTACTTC | CASSYSIAQETQYF | . | TRBJ2-5 | TRBV6-5 | .
TGTGCCAGCAGCCGCCTAGGAGAGCAGTTCTTC | CASSRLGEQFF | . | TRBJ2-1 | TRBV7-9 | many
TGTGCCTGGAGTGTAATAGAGAATCAGCCCCAGCATTTT | CAWSVIENQPQHF | . | TRBJ1-5 | TRBV30 | many
TGCAGTGCTAGAGGGCGGGAAGCGGGGGTGGCCACGGAGACCCAGTACTTC | CSARGREAGVATETQYF | TRBD2 | TRBJ2-5 | TRBV20-1 | .
TGTGCCAGCAGTGACTCCGGAGTGAAAGGGACCGGGGAGCTGTTTTTT | CASSDSGVKGTGELFF | . | TRBJ2-2 | TRBV2 | many
TGTGCCAGCAGCTATCGACAGGGACCGAGGACAGATACGCAGTATTTT | CASSYRQGPRTDTQYF | TRBD1 | TRBJ2-3 | TRBV7-3 | few
TGCAGCGGACAGGGAAACTATGGCTACACCTTC | CSGQGNYGYTF | TRBD1 | TRBJ1-2 | TRBV29-1 | .
TGTGCCAGCAGCCCACCCCTCCACTTT | CASSPPLHF | . | TRBJ1-6 | TRBV7-9 | .
TGTGCCAGCAGTTTATCAGGGAGTGAGGCCTCACCCCTCCACTTT | CASSLSGSEASPLHF | . | TRBJ1-6 | TRBV27 | once
TGTGCCAGCAGCTTGTCGGCCTGGGGATACAATGAGCAGTTCTTC | CASSLSAWGYNEQFF | . | TRBJ2-1 | TRBV5-6 | few